This T cell receptor (beta chain) was observed in a study of CD8 T cells in ankylosing spondylitis. Overall study results and limits: Ankylosing spondylitis blood appeared to carry a characteristic TCR beta motif of eight or nine highly homologous variants. Matched synovial fluid from ankylosing spondylitis patients was reported to be enriched for disease-linked clones.

Concerning this clonotype itself: Its antigen is unidentified.

Per the germline V gene, CDR1 is LGHNA and CDR2 is YSLEER. This CDR3 spans 18 amino acids. With 3 bases clipped from V and 2 bases from J, the junction kept 12 bases outside the gene matches. TCRdb redid the calling of the 5' RACE reads with MiXCR, one entry per CDR3 protein. The table records under 850,000 distinct CDR3 sequences, roughly 19% of them present only once. This chain connects TRBV4-3 to TRBJ2-3; TRBD2 matches 9 bases. Sequenced material: blood, either unsorted or a sorted T cell fraction (not recorded which). The sequence was collected from a male donor with ankylosing spondylitis. The CDR3 DNA follows: TGCGCCAGCAGCCATTCTCGACTAGCGGACTCGCCCACAGATACGCAGTATTTT. Translated: CASSHSRLADSPTDTQYF.